Following are 7 T cell receptor beta chains from one sample sequenced in a study of cytomegalovirus exposure and HLA in healthy donors. PCR employed 60 Vbeta and 13 Jbeta primers. This table comes from immunoSEQ multiplex PCR, and its TCRdb copy is limited to in-frame clones, with some not included. The sample includes some 120,000 clones, about 80% seen only once; the top ten take more than 1.4%. The source material was PBMCs. These receptors originate from a woman between 18 and 29 years old in good health and CMV-seronegative.

The chain combines TRBV7-6 with TRBJ2-7; D gene unclear. CDR1 and CDR2 (germline): SGHVS, FNYEAQ. The CDR3 runs to 13 residues. Trimming shortened V by 4 bases and J by 2 bases, and 9 bases separated the two germline ends. The CDR3 DNA reads as TGTGCCAGCAGCTCTGACATTACCTACGAGCAGTACTTC. This codes for CASSSDITYEQYF.

The V and J genes are TRBV5-1 and TRBJ2-3, with 8 bases aligning to TRBD1. There are 13 residues in the CDR3. The ends lost 5 bases at V and 6 bases at J; junction bases unmatched: 5. Germline V CDR1 and CDR2: SGHRS, YFSETQ. The CDR3 nucleotides are TGCGCCAGCAGACCAGGGGGCGGGGATACGCAGTATTTT. The encoded protein is CASRPGGGDTQYF.

J is TRBJ2-2 and V is TRBV2; 9 bases agree with TRBD2. Germline lookup yields CDR1 SNHLY and CDR2 FYNNEI. J gave up 1 base and V 6 bases, and 3 bases lay outside the gene matches. The CDR3 is 15 amino acids. In DNA form, the CDR3 reads TGTGCCAGCAGAGCGGGAGGCGGGAACACCGGGGAGCTGTTTTTT. Protein product: CASRAGGGNTGELFF.

This clone came up a few times. J is TRBJ2-1 and V is TRBV10-1; 12 nucleotides line up with TRBD2. Germline CDR1 is WNHNN and CDR2 is SYGVQD (reference sequence). The CDR3 consists of 17 residues. V was clipped by 0 bases and J by 8 bases; unmatched bases: 8. The CDR3 nucleotides read TGCGCCAGCAGTGAGTCCCGGCTAGCGGGGGGGCCGGATGAGCAGTTCTTC. Translated: CASSESRLAGGPDEQFF.

This sequence joins TRBV2 and TRBJ1-1; no firm D call. The germline gives CDR1 SNHLY, CDR2 FYNNEI. V lost 9 bases to trimming and J lost 1 base, with 12 bases between them. The CDR3 is made up of 13 amino acids. The CDR3 nucleotides read TGTGCCAGAAGGAAGAGCGGGAACACTGAAGCTTTCTTT. Translated, it gives CARRKSGNTEAFF.

The chain recombines TRBV11-2 with TRBJ2-1; the D gene is possibly TRBD1 (5 bases). Germline CDR1 SGHAT, CDR2 FQNNGV. Trimming removed 0 bases at V and 0 bases at J, with 9 bases between. The CDR3 loop spans 16 amino acids. The DNA for the CDR3 is TGTGCCAGCAGCTTAGAAGGGGTTAGCTCCTACAATGAGCAGTTCTTC. This sequence encodes CASSLEGVSSYNEQFF.

In regard to this clone: One end of the junction does not line up with germline, which may come from a read error. The chain couples TRBV11-2 to TRBJ1-5, with 9 bases that match TRBD1. CDR3 length: 13 amino acids. Looked up from germline, CDR1 is SGHAT and CDR2 is FQNNGV. The CDR3 loop is CASSSSTGGPLHF. CDR3 DNA sequence: TGTGCCAGCAGCTCTAGTACAGGGGGCCCCCTGCATTTT.